These T cell receptor beta chains were read from a single sample in a study of blood T cells in healthy people across ages. TCRdb fed the 5' RACE reads into MiXCR, producing one record per CDR3 protein. The data contain over 600,000 distinct CDR3 sequences, roughly two fifths of them singletons. Input material: blood. These receptors were obtained from a man older than 75 in good health. Each CDR3 is given with its conserved first and last residue. A D gene is named only where the DNA matches it firmly. A row's size may be missing; if present it is once, few, many or a size class.

TRBJ1-1	-	TRBV20-1	-	CSARDGRENTEAFF	TGCAGTGCTAGAGATGGCAGGGAGAACACTGAAGCTTTCTTT
TRBJ2-1	-	TRBV29-1	-	CSVELLGNEQFF	TGCAGCGTTGAACTCTTGGGGAATGAGCAGTTCTTC
TRBJ2-5	-	TRBV20-1	-	CSARFLGEWRGLYNEQYF	TGCAGTGCTAGATTTTTAGGGGAGTGGAGAGGGCTCTACAATGAGCAGTACTTC
TRBJ1-1	-	TRBV9	-	CASSVGMGSLGTEAFF	TGTGCCAGCAGCGTAGGAATGGGCAGCCTGGGCACTGAAGCTTTCTTT
TRBJ1-5	TRBD1	TRBV6-1	once	CASRNFQGAGQPQHF	TGTGCCAGCAGGAATTTCCAGGGGGCCGGTCAGCCCCAGCATTTT
TRBJ2-7	TRBD2	TRBV5-1	-	CASSLAGASGGEQYF	TGCGCCAGCAGCTTGGCCGGCGCTAGCGGAGGCGAGCAGTACTTC
TRBJ2-4	-	TRBV20-1	-	CSARDFNEAKNIQYF	TGCAGTGCTAGAGATTTCAATGAAGCCAAAAACATTCAGTACTTC
TRBJ2-7	TRBD1	TRBV6-6	-	CASTNRGHEQYF	TGTGCCAGCACCAACAGGGGTCACGAGCAGTACTTC
TRBJ2-2	TRBD2	TRBV5-1	-	CASSLGGRASGELFF	TGCGCCAGCAGCTTGGGCGGGAGGGCCTCCGGGGAGCTGTTTTTT
TRBJ2-3	TRBD2	TRBV29-1	-	CSVLGLAGPDTQYF	TGCAGCGTACTGGGACTAGCGGGACCAGATACGCAGTATTTT
TRBJ2-5	-	TRBV20-1	-	CSAAGLVPGEQCF	TGCAGTGCGGCCGGACTGGTTCCGGGGGAGCAGTGCTTC
TRBJ2-1	TRBD1	TRBV30	few	CAWSYRQGAIFNEQFF	TGTGCCTGGAGTTACAGACAGGGGGCTATTTTCAATGAGCAGTTCTTC
TRBJ2-5	TRBD2	TRBV11-3	-	CASSSGGAGGNEQYF	TGTGCCAGCAGCTCCGGGGGGGCCGGGGGCAATGAGCAGTACTTC
TRBJ2-5	-	TRBV20-1	-	CSGDENRRYQETQYF	TGCAGTGGGGACGAGAACCGTCGGTACCAAGAGACCCAGTACTTC
TRBJ1-1	-	TRBV7-2	-	CASSRGGTAEAFF	TGTGCCAGCAGCCGTGGGGGGACTGCTGAAGCTTTCTTT
TRBJ2-3	TRBD2	TRBV27	many	CASGFIGVREGPDTQYF	TGTGCCAGCGGATTTATTGGAGTGCGGGAGGGCCCCGATACGCAGTATTTT
TRBJ2-3	TRBD1	TRBV4-1	-	CASSQTGTGGADTQYF	TGCGCCAGCAGCCAGACCGGGACAGGGGGCGCAGATACGCAGTATTTT
TRBJ2-7	TRBD2	TRBV25-1	-	CASSGRGLAGGITEQYF	TGTGCCAGCAGTGGTCGGGGGCTAGCGGGAGGAATTACCGAGCAGTACTTC
TRBJ2-7	-	TRBV18	-	CASSQEPLYEQYF	TGTGCCAGCTCACAGGAGCCCTTATACGAGCAGTACTTC
TRBJ2-1	-	TRBV29-1	many	CSLRRTGDEQFF	TGCAGCCTACGCAGAACGGGGGATGAGCAGTTCTTC
TRBJ2-5	-	TRBV7-2	-	CAGSSTGYEQYF	TGTGCCGGCAGCTCTACAGGCTATGAGCAGTACTTC
TRBJ1-2	-	TRBV20-1	-	CSARDNTAFRGHTF	TGCAGTGCTAGAGATAATACCGCTTTCAGGGGCCACACCTTC
TRBJ2-5	-	TRBV7-9	-	CASSRRRDGETQYF	TGTGCCAGCAGCAGGAGGAGGGACGGAGAGACCCAGTACTTC
TRBJ2-5	-	TRBV7-8	-	CASSHRKTETQYF	TGTGCCAGCAGCCATCGGAAGACAGAGACCCAGTACTTC
TRBJ2-7	TRBD1	TRBV27	many	CASSPGTGMTSYEQYF	TGTGCCAGCAGCCCGGGGACAGGGATGACCTCCTACGAGCAGTACTTC
TRBJ2-1	TRBD2	TRBV7-2	-	CASSSLAGASNGQFF	TGTGCCAGCAGCTCACTAGCGGGAGCTAGCAATGGGCAGTTCTTC
TRBJ2-3	TRBD1	TRBV6-2/TRBV6-3	-	CASSTRTGGNTDTQYF	TGTGCCAGCAGTACCAGGACAGGAGGCAATACCGATACGCAGTATTTT
TRBJ2-7	-	TRBV6-2/TRBV6-3	-	CASREGFGREQYF	TGTGCCAGCAGAGAGGGCTTCGGGCGCGAGCAGTACTTC
TRBJ2-3	-	TRBV28	few	CASIKRGASRTDTQYF	TGTGCCAGCATCAAAAGGGGGGCTAGTCGTACAGATACGCAGTATTTT
TRBJ1-1	-	TRBV2	-	CASSERQMNTEAFF	TGTGCCAGCAGTGAAAGGCAGATGAACACTGAAGCTTTCTTT
TRBJ2-1	TRBD2	TRBV7-7	-	CASSLVGSGNDEQFF	TGTGCTAGCAGCTTAGTTGGTAGCGGGAACGATGAGCAGTTCTTC
TRBJ2-5	-	TRBV28	-	CASSLTPEGQETQYF	TGTGCCAGCAGTCTAACACCCGAGGGCCAAGAGACCCAGTACTTC
TRBJ2-7	TRBD1	TRBV7-9	few	CASSLSTGQVIYEQYF	TGTGCCAGCAGCCTAAGTACGGGACAGGTAATCTACGAGCAGTACTTC
TRBJ2-3	-	TRBV5-1	-	CASSWATPTDTQYF	TGCGCCAGCAGCTGGGCAACCCCTACAGATACGCAGTATTTT
TRBJ2-4	-	TRBV4-3	-	CASSQGNTGERINIQYF	TGCGCCAGCAGCCAAGGCAACACGGGGGAGAGGATTAACATTCAGTACTTC
TRBJ2-7	-	TRBV4-2	many	CASSQDTGEQYF	TGTGCCAGCAGCCAAGATACTGGAGAGCAGTACTTC
TRBJ1-2	-	TRBV6-2/TRBV6-3	-	CASSYRAYGYTF	TGTGCCAGCAGTTACCGGGCCTATGGCTACACCTTC
TRBJ2-3	TRBD1	TRBV14	-	CASSQVGQVTDTQYF	TGTGCCAGCAGCCAAGTGGGACAGGTCACAGATACGCAGTATTTT
TRBJ2-5	TRBD2	TRBV2	-	CASRNTGTKGETQYF	TGTGCCAGCAGAAATACCGGGACTAAGGGAGAGACCCAGTACTTC
TRBJ2-5	-	TRBV27	-	CACSLSTPQGETQYF	TGTGCCTGCAGTCTCTCGACTCCTCAGGGGGAGACCCAGTACTTC
TRBJ2-1	TRBD2	TRBV4-2	few	CASSPEGTSGRDEQFF	TGTGCCAGCAGCCCTGAAGGGACTAGCGGGAGGGATGAGCAGTTCTTC
TRBJ2-3	-	TRBV19	few	CASSELGRTDTQYF	TGTGCCAGTAGCGAACTAGGCCGCACAGATACGCAGTATTTT